This is a list of T cell receptor beta chains from one sample in a study of cytomegalovirus exposure and HLA in healthy donors. Data came from immunoSEQ multiplex PCR; TCRdb stores just in-frame clones and leaves some out. Among tens of thousands of clones listed, about 84% were seen once. Sequencing was done on a sample of PBMCs. The receptors here all came from a girl under 10 years old in good health and CMV-seropositive. Both conserved end residues are part of each CDR3. A D gene is named only where the DNA matches it firmly. Expanded clones are given a class, and other clones once, few, many or no size at all.

size,D,V,J,CDR3,DNA
NA,NA,TRBV5-1,TRBJ2-1,CASSFLADEQFF,TGCGCCAGCAGCTTTTTAGCGGATGAGCAGTTCTTC
NA,NA,TRBV18,TRBJ1-5,CASSPAGTTGQPQHF,TGTGCCAGCTCACCAGCAGGGACTACAGGTCAGCCCCAGCATTTT
NA,TRBD2,TRBV29-1,TRBJ2-3,CSVVWEGTRTDTQYF,TGCAGCGTTGTGTGGGAGGGGACTCGCACAGATACGCAGTATTTT
NA,NA,TRBV27,TRBJ1-4,CASRPVRDTTLANEKLFF,TGTGCCAGCCGACCGGTAAGGGACACAACATTAGCTAATGAAAAACTGTTTTTT
NA,TRBD2,TRBV25-1,TRBJ2-1,CASSDTRLAGGLNEQFF,TGTGCCAGCAGTGATACCAGACTAGCGGGAGGGCTCAATGAGCAGTTCTTC
once,TRBD2,TRBV7-8,TRBJ2-1,CASRRDYLLNEQFF,TGTGCCAGCAGAAGGGACTACCTACTCAATGAGCAGTTCTTC
NA,TRBD2,TRBV25-1,TRBJ2-5,CASSKGLAGVTFQETQYF,TGTGCCAGCAGTAAGGGACTAGCGGGAGTCACCTTCCAAGAGACCCAGTACTTC
few,TRBD1,TRBV5-8,TRBJ1-5,CASSYRGGYQPQHF,TGTGCCAGCAGCTATCGAGGGGGCTATCAGCCCCAGCATTTT
NA,NA,TRBV30,TRBJ1-1,CARTGQVNTEAFF,TGTGCCCGGACGGGACAAGTGAACACTGAAGCTTTCTTT
NA,TRBD2,TRBV4-3,TRBJ2-1,CASSSPLGTSGRNYNEQFF,TGCGCCAGCAGCTCCCCTTTAGGGACTAGCGGGAGGAATTACAATGAGCAGTTCTTC
NA,NA,TRBV13,TRBJ2-7,CASSLGVSKSYEQYF,TGTGCCAGCAGCTTAGGAGTTAGTAAATCCTACGAGCAGTACTTC
NA,NA,TRBV7-9,TRBJ2-1,CASSPVVRKNEQFF,TGTGCCAGCAGCCCAGTCGTAAGAAAGAATGAGCAGTTCTTC
NA,TRBD2,TRBV28,TRBJ2-5,CASSSGTSVVQTQYF,TGTGCCAGCAGCTCCGGGACTAGCGTTGTCCAGACCCAGTACTTC
NA,NA,TRBV29-1,TRBJ1-1,CSVEGRDWGNTEAFF,TGCAGCGTTGAAGGCCGGGACTGGGGGAACACTGAAGCTTTCTTT
NA,NA,TRBV27,TRBJ2-7,CASSGGSSLGYEQYF,TGTGCCAGCTCCGGGGGTAGCAGCCTAGGCTACGAGCAGTACTTC
NA,NA,TRBV6-1,TRBJ2-3,CASSENPRTQDTQYF,TGTGCCAGCAGTGAAAACCCCCGAACACAGGATACGCAGTATTTT
NA,NA,TRBV4-1,TRBJ2-7,CASSQRGRGYEQYF,TGCGCCAGCAGCCAACGCGGCAGGGGTTACGAGCAGTACTTC
NA,NA,TRBV5-1,TRBJ2-1,CASSPLRHPRGIEQFF,TGCGCCAGCAGCCCTCTTCGGCACCCTCGAGGGATTGAGCAGTTCTTC
NA,NA,TRBV18,TRBJ1-3,CASSPRGRNTIYF,TGTGCCAGCTCACCACGCGGGAGGAACACCATATATTTT
NA,NA,TRBV19,TRBJ1-2,CASSPTGQGYTF,TGTGCCAGTAGTCCGACAGGACAAGGCTACACCTTC
NA,TRBD1,TRBV19,TRBJ1-2,CASTSGGGHYGYTF,TGTGCCAGTACCTCAGGGGGCGGCCACTATGGCTACACCTTC
NA,TRBD1,TRBV6-5,TRBJ1-2,CASSYLPPGQNYGYTF,TGTGCCAGCAGTTACTTGCCGCCGGGACAGAACTATGGCTACACCTTC
NA,NA,TRBV5-1,TRBJ1-1,CASSSGGVDTEAFF,TGCGCCAGCAGCTCGGGGGGTGTGGACACTGAAGCTTTCTTT
NA,TRBD2,TRBV18,TRBJ2-3,CASSSGLAGRTQYF,TGTGCCAGCTCGTCGGGACTAGCGGGACGTACGCAGTATTTT
NA,TRBD1,TRBV19,TRBJ1-1,CASSIRTGVMNTEAFF,TGTGCCAGTAGTATCAGGACAGGCGTCATGAACACTGAAGCTTTCTTT
NA,NA,TRBV6-4,TRBJ1-5,CASSEWGGAAPQHF,TGTGCCAGCAGTGAATGGGGGGGCGCAGCGCCCCAGCATTTT
NA,NA,TRBV19,TRBJ1-2,CASSPEGYGYTF,TGTGCCAGTAGCCCGGAGGGCTATGGCTACACCTTC
once,NA,TRBV5-1,TRBJ2-4,CASSLEGAKNIQYF,TGCGCCAGCAGCTTGGAGGGGGCCAAAAACATTCAGTACTTC
NA,NA,TRBV6-5,TRBJ1-1,CASRSQGTTEAFF,TGTGCCAGCAGATCACAGGGAACAACTGAAGCTTTCTTT
NA,TRBD2,TRBV5-1,TRBJ2-7,CASSGGTSGYEQYF,TGCGCCAGCAGCGGCGGGACTAGCGGCTACGAGCAGTACTTC
NA,NA,TRBV4-1,TRBJ1-1,CASSQDPAGVTNAFF,TGCGCCAGCAGCCAAGATCCGGCAGGGGTCACAAACGCTTTCTTT
NA,NA,TRBV6-7,TRBJ1-1,CASRDLGVRSTEAFF,TGTGCCAGCAGGGACCTCGGGGTCAGAAGCACTGAAGCTTTCTTT
NA,NA,TRBV7-3,TRBJ2-7,CASMASPYEQYF,TGTGCCAGCATGGCCTCCCCCTACGAGCAGTACTTC
NA,NA,TRBV7-9,TRBJ2-3,CASSLVQNTDTQYF,TGTGCCAGCAGCTTAGTTCAGAACACAGATACGCAGTATTTT
NA,NA,TRBV28,TRBJ1-1,CASSLVREHTEAFF,TGTGCCAGCAGTTTAGTGCGGGAGCACACTGAAGCTTTCTTT
NA,NA,TRBV6-1,TRBJ2-7,CASSEVGGRYEQYF,TGTGCCAGCAGTGAAGTAGGGGGTCGCTACGAGCAGTACTTC
NA,TRBD1,TRBV27,TRBJ2-3,CASSALRTGARMGTDTQYF,TGTGCCAGCAGTGCACTTAGGACAGGCGCAAGGATGGGCACAGATACGCAGTATTTT
NA,TRBD1,TRBV6-5,TRBJ2-2,CASSYGDRTNTGELFF,TGTGCCAGCAGTTACGGGGACAGGACGAACACCGGGGAGCTGTTTTTT
NA,TRBD1,TRBV28,TRBJ1-1,CASSLPQGAGNTEAFF,TGTGCCAGCAGTCTACCTCAGGGGGCTGGGAACACTGAAGCTTTCTTT
once,NA,TRBV5-6,TRBJ2-7,CASSLGSSYEQYF,TGTGCCAGCAGCTTAGGGAGTTCCTACGAGCAGTACTTC
NA,NA,TRBV19,TRBJ1-1,CATLTGNTEAFF,TGTGCCACCCTGACGGGAAACACTGAAGCTTTCTTT